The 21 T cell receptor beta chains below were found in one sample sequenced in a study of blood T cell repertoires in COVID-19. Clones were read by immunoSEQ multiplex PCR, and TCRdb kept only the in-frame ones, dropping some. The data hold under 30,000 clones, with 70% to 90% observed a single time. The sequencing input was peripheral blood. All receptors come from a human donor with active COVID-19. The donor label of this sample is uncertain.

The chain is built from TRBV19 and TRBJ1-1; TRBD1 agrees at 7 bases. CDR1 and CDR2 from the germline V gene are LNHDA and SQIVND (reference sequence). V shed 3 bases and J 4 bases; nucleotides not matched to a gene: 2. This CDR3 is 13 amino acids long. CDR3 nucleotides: TGTGCCAGTAGTATGGACAGGATCACTGAAGCTTTCTTT. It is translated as CASSMDRITEAFF.

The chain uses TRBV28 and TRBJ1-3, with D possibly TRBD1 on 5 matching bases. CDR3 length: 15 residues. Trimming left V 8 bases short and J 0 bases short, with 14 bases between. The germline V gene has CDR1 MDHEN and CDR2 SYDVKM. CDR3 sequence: CASGIPRVSGNTIYF. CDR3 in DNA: TGTGCCAGCGGGATCCCCAGGGTCTCTGGAAACACCATATATTTT.

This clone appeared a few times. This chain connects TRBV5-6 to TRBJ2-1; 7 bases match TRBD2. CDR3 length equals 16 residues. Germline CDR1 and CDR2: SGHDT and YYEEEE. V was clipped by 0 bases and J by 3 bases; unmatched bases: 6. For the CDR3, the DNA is TGTGCCAGCAGCTTGGTGCCTAGCGGCAACTACAATGAGCAGTTCTTC. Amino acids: CASSLVPSGNYNEQFF.

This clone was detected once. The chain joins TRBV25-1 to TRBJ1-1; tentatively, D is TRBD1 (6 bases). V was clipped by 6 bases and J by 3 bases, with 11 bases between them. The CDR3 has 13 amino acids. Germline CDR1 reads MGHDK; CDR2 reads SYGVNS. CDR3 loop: CASSGKGDTEAFF. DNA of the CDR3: TGTGCCAGCAGCGGGAAGGGGGACACTGAAGCTTTCTTT.

DNA of the CDR3: TGTGCCAGCAGCTTAGAAGGGAGTCAAGAGACCCAGTACTTC. Its translation is CASSLEGSQETQYF. The chain uses TRBV11-3 and TRBJ2-5, with D possibly TRBD2 on 5 matching bases. Germline assignment: CDR1 SGHNT and CDR2 YENEEA. The germline V and J ends were trimmed by 0 bases and 2 bases, with 7 bases remaining between them. The CDR3 is 14 amino acids.

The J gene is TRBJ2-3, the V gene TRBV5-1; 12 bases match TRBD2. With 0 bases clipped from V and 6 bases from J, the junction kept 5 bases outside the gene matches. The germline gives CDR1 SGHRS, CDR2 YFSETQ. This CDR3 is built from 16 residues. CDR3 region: CASSLVLAGGQDTQYF. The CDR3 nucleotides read TGCGCCAGCAGCTTGGTGCTAGCGGGGGGGCAGGATACGCAGTATTTT.

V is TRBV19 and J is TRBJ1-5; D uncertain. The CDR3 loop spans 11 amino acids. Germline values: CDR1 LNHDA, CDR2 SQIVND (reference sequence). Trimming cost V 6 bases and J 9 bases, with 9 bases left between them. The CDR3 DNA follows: TGTGCCAGTAGCCAAAATTGGCCCCAGCATTTT. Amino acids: CASSQNWPQHF.

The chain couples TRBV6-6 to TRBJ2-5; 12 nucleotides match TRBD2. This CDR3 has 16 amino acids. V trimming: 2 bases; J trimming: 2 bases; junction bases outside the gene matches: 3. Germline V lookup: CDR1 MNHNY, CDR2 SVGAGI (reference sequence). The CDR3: CASSYLGLAGQETQYF. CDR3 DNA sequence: TGTGCCAGCAGTTACCTCGGACTAGCGGGGCAAGAGACCCAGTACTTC.

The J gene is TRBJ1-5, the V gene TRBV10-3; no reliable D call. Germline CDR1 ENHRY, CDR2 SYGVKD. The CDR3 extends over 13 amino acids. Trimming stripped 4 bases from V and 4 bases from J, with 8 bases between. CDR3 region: CAISGSQNQPQHF. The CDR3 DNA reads TGTGCCATCAGTGGCTCACAGAATCAGCCCCAGCATTTT.

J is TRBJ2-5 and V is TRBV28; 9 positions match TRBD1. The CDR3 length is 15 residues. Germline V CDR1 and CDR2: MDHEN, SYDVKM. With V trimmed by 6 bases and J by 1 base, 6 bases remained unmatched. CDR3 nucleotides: TGTGCCAGCAGCCGTACAGGGGGCGCCCAAGAGACCCAGTACTTC. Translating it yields CASSRTGGAQETQYF.

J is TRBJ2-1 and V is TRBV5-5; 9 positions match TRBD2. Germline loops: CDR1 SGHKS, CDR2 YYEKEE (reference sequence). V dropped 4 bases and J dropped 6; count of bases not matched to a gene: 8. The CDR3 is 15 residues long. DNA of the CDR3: TGTGCCAGCAGCAGGAGCGGGGGGCAACCCAATGAGCAGTTCTTC. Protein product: CASSRSGGQPNEQFF. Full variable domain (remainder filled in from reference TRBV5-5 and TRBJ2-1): DAGVTQSPTHLIKTRGQQVTLRCSPISGHKSVSWYQQVLGQGPQFIFQYYEKEERGRGNFPDRFSARQFPNYSSELNVNALLLGDSALYLCASSRSGGQPNEQFFGPGTRLTVL.

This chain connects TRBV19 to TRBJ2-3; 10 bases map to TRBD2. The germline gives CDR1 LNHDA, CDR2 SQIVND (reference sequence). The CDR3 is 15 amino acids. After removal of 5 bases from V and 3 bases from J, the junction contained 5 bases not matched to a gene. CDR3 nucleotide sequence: TGTGCCAGTAGTGGGCTAGCGGGAGTTACAGATACGCAGTATTTT. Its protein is CASSGLAGVTDTQYF. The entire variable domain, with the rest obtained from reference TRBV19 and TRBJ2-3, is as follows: DGGITQSPKYLFRKEGQNVTLSCEQNLNHDAMYWYRQDPGQGLRLIYYSQIVNDFQKGDIAEGYSVSREKKESFPLTVTSAQKNPTAFYLCASSGLAGVTDTQYFGPGTRLTVL.

This CDR3 reads CASSRGEANTEAFF. The CDR3 DNA follows: TGCGCCAGCAGCAGAGGGGAGGCGAACACTGAAGCTTTCTTT. The chain couples TRBV5-1 to TRBJ1-1; possible D gene TRBD1, 5 bases. The CDR3 spans 14 residues. V lost 4 bases and J lost 1, with 11 bases in between. CDR1 is SGHRS, CDR2 YFSETQ, per germline.

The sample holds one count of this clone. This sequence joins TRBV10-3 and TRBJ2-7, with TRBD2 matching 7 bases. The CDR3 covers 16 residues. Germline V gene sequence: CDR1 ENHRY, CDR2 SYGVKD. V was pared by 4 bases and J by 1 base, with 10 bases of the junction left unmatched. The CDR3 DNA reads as TGTGCCATCAGTGCATTCCTTAGCGGGCGGTCCTACGAGCAGTACTTC. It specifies CAISAFLSGRSYEQYF.

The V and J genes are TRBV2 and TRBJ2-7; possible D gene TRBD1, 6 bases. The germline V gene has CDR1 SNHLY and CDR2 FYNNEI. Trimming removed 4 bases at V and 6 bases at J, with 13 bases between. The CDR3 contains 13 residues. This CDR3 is CASSGPEGGEQYF. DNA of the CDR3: TGTGCCAGCAGTGGGCCGGAAGGGGGCGAGCAGTACTTC.

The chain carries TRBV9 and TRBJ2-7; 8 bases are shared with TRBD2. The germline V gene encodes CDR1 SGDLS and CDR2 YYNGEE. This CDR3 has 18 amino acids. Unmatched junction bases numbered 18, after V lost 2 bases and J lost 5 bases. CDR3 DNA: TGTGCCAGCAGCGTCGGTTATAGCGGGGACCTACTAAGGCACGAGCAGTACTTC. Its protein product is CASSVGYSGDLLRHEQYF.

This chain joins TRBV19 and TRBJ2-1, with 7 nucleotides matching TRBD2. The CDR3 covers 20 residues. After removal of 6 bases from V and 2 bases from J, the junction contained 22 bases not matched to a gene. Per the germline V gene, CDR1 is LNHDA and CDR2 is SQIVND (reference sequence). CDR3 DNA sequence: TGTGCCAGTAGCCTCGAAACCGGGTCTAGCGGACGCTTTACCTACAATGAGCAGTTCTTC. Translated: CASSLETGSSGRFTYNEQFF.

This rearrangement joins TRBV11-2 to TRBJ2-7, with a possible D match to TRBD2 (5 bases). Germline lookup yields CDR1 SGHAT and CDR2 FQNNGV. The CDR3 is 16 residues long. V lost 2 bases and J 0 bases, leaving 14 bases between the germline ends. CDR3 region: CASSLYSGEGSYEQYF. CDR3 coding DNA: TGTGCCAGCAGCTTATACTCCGGTGAGGGCTCCTACGAGCAGTACTTC.

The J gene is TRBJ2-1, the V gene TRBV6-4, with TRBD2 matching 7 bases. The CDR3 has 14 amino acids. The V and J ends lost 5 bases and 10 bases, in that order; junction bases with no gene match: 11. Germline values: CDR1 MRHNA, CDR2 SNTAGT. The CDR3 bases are TGTGCCAGCAGTCAGACTAGCAATGGTGGAGAGCAGTTCTTC. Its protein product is CASSQTSNGGEQFF.

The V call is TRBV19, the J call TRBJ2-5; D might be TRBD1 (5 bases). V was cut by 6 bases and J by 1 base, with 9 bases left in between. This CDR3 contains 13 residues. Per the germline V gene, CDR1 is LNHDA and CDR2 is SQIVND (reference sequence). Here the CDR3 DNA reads TGTGCCAGTAGGCCCAGGGCCCAAGAGACCCAGTACTTC. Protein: CASRPRAQETQYF.

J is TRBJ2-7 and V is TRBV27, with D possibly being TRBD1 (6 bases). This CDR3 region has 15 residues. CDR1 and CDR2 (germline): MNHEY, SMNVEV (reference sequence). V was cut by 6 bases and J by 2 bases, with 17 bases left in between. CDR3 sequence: CASRSNYRATYEQYF. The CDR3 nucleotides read TGTGCCAGCAGATCGAACTACAGGGCGACCTACGAGCAGTACTTC.